The next 29 T cell receptor beta chains were all read from a single sample in a study of shared clonotypes between healthy human individuals. Here immunoSEQ multiplex PCR was the method, and the copy in TCRdb shows in-frame clones only, minus some. The sample lists over a million clones; 75% to 80% were seen once. Sequencing used memory CD4+ T cells from PBMCs. Subset: CD45RA-negative fraction. The receptor set was obtained from a young man in good health. Some clones in this sample may be carry-over from other donors' samples.

The chain has TRBV5-6 and TRBJ1-4; weak D call: TRBD1 (6 bases). Germline V gives CDR1 SGHDT, CDR2 YYEEEE. Trimming shortened V by 3 bases and J by 3 bases, and 12 bases separated the two germline ends. The length of the CDR3 is 15 residues. For the CDR3, the DNA is TGTGCCAGCAGCTCCCTAGACAGGCCTAATGAAAAACTGTTTTTT. It translates to CASSSLDRPNEKLFF. Full variable domain (rest looked up from reference TRBV5-6 and TRBJ1-4): DAGVTQSPTHLIKTRGQQVTLRCSPKSGHDTVSWYQQALGQGPQFIFQYYEEEERQRGNFPDRFSGHQFPNYSSELNVNALLLGDSALYLCASSSLDRPNEKLFFGSGTQLSVL.

This chain connects TRBV7-2 to TRBJ2-7; no clear D. This CDR3 region has 15 residues. V was cut by 0 bases and J by 0 bases, with 9 bases left in between. Germline assignment: CDR1 SGHTA and CDR2 FQGNSA. The CDR3 here is CASSLAPTGSYEQYF. The CDR3 nucleotides read TGTGCCAGCAGCTTAGCGCCGACTGGCTCCTACGAGCAGTACTTC.

The V and J genes are TRBV5-6 and TRBJ2-5; D possibly corresponds to TRBD1 (5 bases). The CDR3 has 16 amino acids. The V end was cut by 2 bases, the J end by 2 bases, with 16 bases between. Germline V gene data show CDR1 as SGHDT and CDR2 as YYEEEE. The CDR3 reads CASSLFFWGQQETQYF. The CDR3 coding sequence is TGTGCCAGCAGCTTATTTTTCTGGGGCCAACAAGAGACCCAGTACTTC.

The V call is TRBV4-1, the J call TRBJ2-1; 10 positions agree with TRBD2. Trimming removed 1 base from V and 7 bases from J; junction bases left unmatched: 16. Germline V gene data show CDR1 as MGHRA and CDR2 as YSYEKL. This CDR3 region has 19 residues. The CDR3 loop reads CASSQGSGGGSGRRNEQFF. In nucleotides, the CDR3 is TGCGCCAGCAGCCAAGGATCTGGGGGGGGTAGCGGGAGGCGGAATGAGCAGTTCTTC.

In this sample, this clone turned up once. The chain couples TRBV13 to TRBJ2-1; TRBD2 is a possible D gene (6 bases). The CDR3 is 16 amino acids. The germline gives CDR1 PRHDT, CDR2 FYEKMQ (reference sequence). V gave up 5 bases and J gave up 7 bases, with 21 bases separating them. This CDR3 is CASSPPLSGRRNEQFF. The CDR3 DNA reads as TGTGCCAGCAGCCCCCCCCTTAGCGGACGTAGGAATGAGCAGTTCTTC.

The rearrangement uses TRBV5-5 and TRBJ2-7, with 8 bases lining up with TRBD2. The germline CDR1 and CDR2 sequences are SGHKS and YYEKEE (reference sequence). The CDR3 sequence is 15 residues long. J was trimmed by 6 bases and V by 1 base; bases with no gene match: 9. CDR3 DNA: TGTGCCAGCAGCTTGATGGGGACACGGGGGGGCGAGCAGTACTTC. Its protein product is CASSLMGTRGGEQYF.

V gene TRBV10-3 combines with J gene TRBJ2-2; D gene unclear. Trimming shortened V by 2 bases and J by 1 base, and 5 bases separated the two germline ends. CDR1 is ENHRY, CDR2 SYGVKD, per germline. The CDR3 sequence is 14 residues long. The CDR3 protein is CAISEAVNTGELFF. The CDR3 nucleotides are TGTGCCATCAGTGAGGCGGTGAACACCGGGGAGCTGTTTTTT.

This clone has only a few counts. The same CDR3 can be traced to other DNA sequences in this sample. The V gene is TRBV7-2, the J gene TRBJ2-3; D remains unclear. This CDR3 contains 14 residues. Deletions cut 3 bases from V and 1 base from J, with 8 bases between. Germline lookup yields CDR1 SGHTA and CDR2 FQGNSA. CDR3 in amino acids: CASSFLLGTDTQYF. The CDR3 coding sequence is TGTGCCAGCAGCTTCCTCTTGGGCACAGATACGCAGTATTTT. Full variable domain (remainder filled in from reference TRBV7-2 and TRBJ2-3): GAGVSQSPSNKVTEKGKDVELRCDPISGHTALYWYRQSLGQGLEFLIYFQGNSAPDKSGLPSDRFSAERTGGSVSTLTIQRTQQEDSAVYLCASSFLLGTDTQYFGPGTRLTVL.

This chain connects TRBV7-9 to TRBJ2-3; 8 bases are shared with TRBD1. J was trimmed by 9 bases and V by 5 bases; bases with no gene match: 10. The CDR3 has 14 amino acids. Germline values: CDR1 SEHNR, CDR2 FQNEAQ (reference sequence). CDR3 residues: CASSPGGGRSTQYF. For the CDR3, the DNA is TGTGCCAGCAGCCCAGGGGGCGGTCGTTCGACGCAGTATTTT.

This chain uses TRBV9 with TRBJ2-3; 13 bases fit TRBD2. The CDR3 runs to 15 residues. CDR1 SGDLS and CDR2 YYNGEE come from the germline V gene. Germline trimming cut 4 bases from V and 5 bases from J; bases unmatched to any gene: 4. The CDR3 reads CASSYRLAGGDTQYF. DNA of the CDR3: TGTGCCAGCAGCTACCGACTAGCGGGAGGAGATACGCAGTATTTT.

The chain uses TRBV18 and TRBJ2-3; D is ambiguous. Per germline, CDR1 KGHSH and CDR2 LQKENI. The CDR3 loop spans 14 amino acids. With 0 bases removed from V and 2 bases from J, the gap between germline ends came to 6 bases. The DNA for the CDR3 is TGTGCCAGCTCACCACCGACTTTCACAGATACGCAGTATTTT. The encoded protein is CASSPPTFTDTQYF.

The rearrangement uses TRBV7-2 and TRBJ2-7, with TRBD1 matching over 9 bases. CDR3 length equals 15 residues. CDR1 SGHTA and CDR2 FQGNSA come from the germline V gene. Trimming removed 1 base from V and 2 bases from J; junction bases left unmatched: 3. In DNA, the CDR3 is TGTGCCAGCAGCTTAGGGACAGGGGTTGCCTACGAGCAGTACTTC. It codes for CASSLGTGVAYEQYF.

This sequence joins TRBV5-1 and TRBJ1-4; no firm D call. Germline V gene sequence: CDR1 SGHRS, CDR2 YFSETQ. V lost 1 base to trimming and J lost 7 bases, with 14 bases between them. The CDR3 has 15 residues. CDR3 protein: CASSLRPTGGEKLFF. CDR3 nucleotides: TGCGCCAGCAGCTTGAGGCCCACGGGAGGTGAAAAACTGTTTTTT.

This sequence joins TRBV4-3 and TRBJ2-1; no reliable D call. Germline V CDR1 and CDR2: LGHNA, YSLEER. There are 15 residues in the CDR3. V lost 0 bases and J lost 7, with 13 bases in between. The CDR3 DNA is TGCGCCAGCAGCCAAGATCTACAAGGTTTGAATGAGCAGTTCTTC. Protein sequence: CASSQDLQGLNEQFF.

V is TRBV7-8 and J is TRBJ2-7; no clear D. The CDR3 runs to 14 residues. Trimming took off 5 bases at V and 4 bases at J, with 15 bases between the two ends. CDR1 SGHVS and CDR2 FQNEAQ come from the germline V gene. The CDR3, as DNA: TGTGCCAGCAGCCCGCGTACCACCGGTTACGAGCAGTACTTC. Protein: CASSPRTTGYEQYF.

The chain couples TRBV7-2 to TRBJ2-7, with a possible D match to TRBD2 (5 bases). The CDR3 runs 14 residues. V lost 5 bases to trimming and J lost 0 bases, with 11 bases between them. The V gene's germline CDR1 is SGHTA and CDR2 FQGNSA. The CDR3 loop is CASSGNSVSYEQYF. The CDR3 DNA sequence: TGTGCCAGCAGCGGAAATAGCGTCTCCTACGAGCAGTACTTC.

The chain is built from TRBV6-1 and TRBJ2-1; 8 nucleotides line up with TRBD2. CDR1 and CDR2 (germline): MNHNS, SASEGT. J was trimmed by 5 bases and V by 6 bases; bases with no gene match: 6. This CDR3 region has 14 residues. The CDR3 sequence: CASRRAGANNEQFF. The CDR3 DNA follows: TGTGCCAGCAGAAGAGCGGGAGCCAACAATGAGCAGTTCTTC.

The chain couples TRBV27 to TRBJ2-6; no reliable D call. Germline CDR1 MNHEY, CDR2 SMNVEV (reference sequence). Trimming left V 6 bases short and J 0 bases short, with 12 bases between. The CDR3 spans 16 residues. CDR3 loop: CASSSWSSSGANVLTF. For the CDR3, the DNA is TGTGCCAGCAGCTCCTGGTCGTCCTCTGGGGCCAACGTCCTGACTTTC.

This clone was seen a single time. V and J are TRBV30 and TRBJ2-3; 15 nucleotides line up with TRBD2. The CDR3 consists of 16 residues. J lost 6 bases, V lost 1 base, and 5 bases had no gene match. Germline V gene data show CDR1 as GTSNPN and CDR2 as SVGIG (reference sequence). The CDR3 coding sequence is TGTGCCTGGAGTGCAGGGACTAGCGGGAGGATGGATACGCAGTATTTT. Its protein product is CAWSAGTSGRMDTQYF.

The J gene is TRBJ1-1, the V gene TRBV14, with 8 nucleotides matching TRBD1. Germline assignment: CDR1 SGHDN and CDR2 FVKESK. The CDR3 runs to 15 residues. With V trimmed by 3 bases and J by 5 bases, 8 bases remained unmatched. CDR3 sequence reads: CASSQAGQGRTEAFF. The CDR3 coding sequence is TGTGCCAGCAGCCAGGCCGGACAGGGTAGAACTGAAGCTTTCTTT.

The J gene is TRBJ2-2, the V gene TRBV29-1; D might be TRBD2 (5 bases). The CDR3 length is 14 residues. V shed 4 bases and J shed 6 bases, with 15 bases lying between them. CDR1 SQVTM and CDR2 ANQGSEA come from the germline V gene. CDR3 DNA: TGCAGCGTTGTAGGACTCCTCCCGGCCGGGGAGCTGTTTTTT. Translation gives CSVVGLLPAGELFF.

This clone has only one observation. The chain couples TRBV5-6 to TRBJ2-5; 11 bases align to TRBD1. This CDR3 has 15 residues. V was pared by 3 bases and J by 2 bases, with 3 bases of the junction left unmatched. Germline CDR1 and CDR2: SGHDT and YYEEEE. In nucleotides, the CDR3 is TGTGCCAGCAGCTCCGGGACAGGGGGGCAAGAGACCCAGTACTTC. Its protein is CASSSGTGGQETQYF.

This chain joins TRBV18 and TRBJ2-2; no clear D gene. The V gene lost 2 bases and the J gene lost 4 bases, with 5 bases spanning the gap. The germline gives CDR1 KGHSH, CDR2 LQKENI. The CDR3 loop spans 13 amino acids. The CDR3 DNA reads as TGTGCCAGCTCACCAGAGACCACCGGGGAGCTGTTTTTT. This sequence encodes CASSPETTGELFF.

The chain is built from TRBV28 and TRBJ2-7, with D perhaps matching TRBD2 (5 bases). The V end was cut by 7 bases, the J end by 6 bases, with 10 bases between. The CDR3 is 11 residues long. Germline loops: CDR1 MDHEN, CDR2 SYDVKM. The CDR3 sequence: CASTGVSEQYF. DNA for the CDR3: TGTGCCAGCACCGGGGTTTCCGAGCAGTACTTC.

The gene calls are TRBV5-1 and TRBJ2-3, with TRBD2 matching over 8 bases. The CDR3 sequence is 16 residues long. Germline V gene lookup returns CDR1 SGHRS and CDR2 YFSETQ. V gave up 1 base and J gave up 1 base; unmatched junction bases: 5. The CDR3 DNA reads as TGCGCCAGCAGCTTGTATCTAGCGGGCGGCACAGATACGCAGTATTTT. Protein product: CASSLYLAGGTDTQYF.

Details on this clone: Different DNA sequences within this sample yield the same CDR3. The chain employs TRBV6-5 and TRBJ2-5, with TRBD1 matching 7 bases. The end of the DNA aligns better with TRBJ2-7, so the J call may be wrong. The CDR3 is 12 residues long. Per the germline V gene, CDR1 is MNHEY and CDR2 is SVGAGI. In DNA form, the CDR3 reads TGTGCCAGCCGACAGGGATCCTACGAGCAGTACTTC. Translation: CASRQGSYEQYF.

V gene TRBV7-6 combines with J gene TRBJ2-7; 11 nucleotides align to TRBD1. V was clipped by 5 bases and J by 2 bases; unmatched bases: 5. Per the germline V gene, CDR1 is SGHVS and CDR2 is FNYEAQ. This CDR3 contains 15 residues. The CDR3: CASSRDRGVPYEQYF. The CDR3 coding sequence is TGTGCCAGCAGCAGGGACAGGGGGGTGCCCTACGAGCAGTACTTC.

This clone was seen many times. The chain is built from TRBV7-8 and TRBJ2-1; the match to TRBD2 covers 8 bases. The CDR3 runs 17 residues. The junction had 14 bases not matched to a gene; V was cut back by 1 base and J by 9 bases. CDR1 is SGHVS, CDR2 FQNEAQ, per germline. CDR3 sequence (DNA): TGTGCCAGCAGCTTAGTCATCGTGCCGGGAGGGCCACGTGAGCAGTTCTTC. This codes for CASSLVIVPGGPREQFF.

As to this clone: At the DNA level, this CDR3 is encoded by other sequences in the same sample as well. V usage is TRBV30 and J usage is TRBJ2-7; no clear D gene. Germline V lookup: CDR1 GTSNPN, CDR2 SVGIG (reference sequence). The V and J ends lost 0 bases and 3 bases respectively, with 3 bases between them. CDR3 length: 11 residues. The CDR3 DNA reads TGTGCCTGGAGTGTAGACTACGAGCAGTACTTC. Translated, it gives CAWSVDYEQYF.